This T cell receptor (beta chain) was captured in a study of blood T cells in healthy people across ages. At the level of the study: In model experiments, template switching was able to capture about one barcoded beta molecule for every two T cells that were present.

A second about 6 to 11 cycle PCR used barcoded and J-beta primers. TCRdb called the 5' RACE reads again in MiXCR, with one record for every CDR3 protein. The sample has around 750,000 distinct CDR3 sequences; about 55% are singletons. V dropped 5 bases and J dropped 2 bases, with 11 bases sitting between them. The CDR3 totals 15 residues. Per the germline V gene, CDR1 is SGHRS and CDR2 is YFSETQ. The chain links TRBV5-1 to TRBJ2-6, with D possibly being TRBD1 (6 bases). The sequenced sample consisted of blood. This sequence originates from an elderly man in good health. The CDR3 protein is CASRDRIAGANVLTF. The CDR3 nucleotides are TGCGCCAGCAGGGACAGAATAGCTGGGGCCAACGTCCTGACTTTC.